Included here is one T cell receptor beta chain sequence, with context. The record originates from a study of blood T cell repertoires in COVID-19. Study summary: COVID-19 samples collected from the United States, Italy and Spain covered acute and convalescent phases. The analysed material was cDNA or gDNA that came from T cells, B-cell-depleted T cells, or PBMCs.

This CDR3 contains 15 residues. The germline gives CDR1 SGHVS, CDR2 FNYEAQ. V was pared by 1 base and J by 4 bases, with 5 bases of the junction left unmatched. Per the original methods: It was from reference gene primer amplification that nucleated cell counts were estimated. Produced via immunoSEQ multiplex PCR; TCRdb's table is partial and in-frame only. The DNA gave D and trimming, while V, J and clone size come from that table. Found here are about 170,000 clones, approximately 80% of them singletons; the top ten hold around 15%. Seattle patient enrollment occurred during active infection, with longitudinal follow-up thereafter.

The clonotype originates from a woman in her 70s with COVID-19, enrolled during active disease. The chain employs TRBV7-6 and TRBJ1-2; 8 bases match TRBD1. Sequenced input: peripheral blood. CDR3 DNA: TGTGCCAGCAGCTTAGAGCAGGGGGCAATCTATGGCTACACCTTC. Translating it yields CASSLEQGAIYGYTF.